The T cell receptor beta chain described here comes from a study of T cells in women clearing cervical HPV infection. Study in general: Case blood was drawn when the lesion was first found; control blood after infection became undetectable.

Repertoires were generated with immunoSEQ multiplex PCR, while TCRdb's copy carries only in-frame clones and drops some. In all, the sample yields some 46,000 clones. About this clone: Antigen unknown. The sequenced fragment ends 3 residues before the CDR3 boundary, so the rest is inferred from the germline J gene.

Findings and caveats of the study: CIN3+ cases had significantly higher TCR repertoire richness than controls, but evenness did not differ. Richness differences could reflect unmeasured T-cell content per sample.

Trimming removed 0 bases at V and 6 bases at J, with 6 bases between. Germline loops: CDR1 GTSNPN, CDR2 SVGIG (reference sequence). The CDR3 length is 12 residues. Sequenced sample: blood buffy coat. This TCR was recovered from a woman between 18 and 70 years old with a cervical HPV16 infection that either progressed to CIN3+ or cleared (not recorded which). The rearrangement joins TRBV30 to TRBJ2-1; the D is unclear. CDR3: CAWSVSINEQFF. CDR3 DNA (partial): TGTGCCTGGAGTGTATCTATCAATGAG.